The table lists the clone carrying this TCR beta chain with a few counts. The target antigen is unknown. Scientists made TCR beta libraries using quantitative 5'-RACE with molecular barcodes. Each CDR3 protein is one row after TCRdb ran MiXCR on the 5' RACE reads. The sample has 700,000 or so distinct CDR3 sequences, around 19% seen once; the top ten hold around 19%. These data originate in a study of CD8 T cells in ankylosing spondylitis. The CDR3 is made up of 15 amino acids. Germline V gene lookup returns CDR1 LNHNV and CDR2 YYDKDF (reference sequence). V was pared by 3 bases and J by 7 bases, with 15 bases between. Study-level findings and limits: Blood of patients with ankylosing spondylitis appeared to be characterized by a TCR beta motif of several highly homologous variants.

The sample taken for sequencing was blood, either unsorted or a sorted T cell fraction (not recorded which). The rearrangement joins TRBV15 to TRBJ2-2; a weak D match, TRBD2 (5 bases). The sequence was obtained from a male donor with ankylosing spondylitis. The CDR3 bases are TGTGCCACCAGCAGCTCCCGCGGGTTCTACGGGGAGCTGTTTTTT. Residues: CATSSSRGFYGELFF. Full variable domain (outside the CDR3, taken from reference TRBV15 and TRBJ2-2): DAMVIQNPRYQVTQFGKPVTLSCSQTLNHNVMYWYQQKSSQAPKLLFHYYDKDFNNEADTPDNFQSRRPNTSFCFLDIRSPGLGDTAMYLCATSSSRGFYGELFFGEGSRLTVL.